This T cell receptor beta chain stems from a study of blood T cell repertoires in COVID-19. In the study overall: Some COVID-19 samples were acute and others convalescent; all came from the United States, Italy and Spain. T cells, B-cell-depleted T cells, or PBMCs provided the cDNA or gDNA that served as material.

The V end was cut by 5 bases, the J end by 5 bases, with 10 bases between. Germline CDR1 reads LNHNV; CDR2 reads YYDKDF (reference sequence). The CDR3 has 12 residues. Here immunoSEQ multiplex PCR was the method, and the copy in TCRdb shows in-frame clones only, minus some. This sample has about 500,000 clones, with about 89% found just once. Enrolled during active infection, Seattle patients were then followed longitudinally. The sequence came from a woman in her 50s with COVID-19, enrolled during active disease. Sequencing was performed on peripheral blood. V usage is TRBV15 and J usage is TRBJ2-7; D perhaps matches TRBD2 (6 bases). The CDR3 DNA reads as TGTGCCACCAGCCCACGGGGGAACGAGCAGTACTTC. Translation gives CATSPRGNEQYF.